This T cell receptor (beta chain) was obtained from a study of blood T cell repertoires in COVID-19. Libraries were prepared by immunoSEQ multiplex PCR; TCRdb keeps only in-frame clonotypes and omits some of them. The data show 150,000 to 200,000 clones, with roughly 73% seen just once and 2.5% to 3.5% held by the top ten. V shed 4 bases and J 7 bases; nucleotides not matched to a gene: 13. In germline, CDR1 is SGHRS, CDR2 YFSETQ. CDR3 size: 16 residues. Specimen: peripheral blood. The V call is TRBV5-1, the J call TRBJ2-3, with 9 bases aligning to TRBD2. The clonotype originates from an elderly woman with active or convalescent COVID-19. In nucleotides, the CDR3 is TGCGCCAGCAGCCCCCGCGCCGGGACTAGCAGCCATACGCAGTATTTT. Translation gives CASSPRAGTSSHTQYF.